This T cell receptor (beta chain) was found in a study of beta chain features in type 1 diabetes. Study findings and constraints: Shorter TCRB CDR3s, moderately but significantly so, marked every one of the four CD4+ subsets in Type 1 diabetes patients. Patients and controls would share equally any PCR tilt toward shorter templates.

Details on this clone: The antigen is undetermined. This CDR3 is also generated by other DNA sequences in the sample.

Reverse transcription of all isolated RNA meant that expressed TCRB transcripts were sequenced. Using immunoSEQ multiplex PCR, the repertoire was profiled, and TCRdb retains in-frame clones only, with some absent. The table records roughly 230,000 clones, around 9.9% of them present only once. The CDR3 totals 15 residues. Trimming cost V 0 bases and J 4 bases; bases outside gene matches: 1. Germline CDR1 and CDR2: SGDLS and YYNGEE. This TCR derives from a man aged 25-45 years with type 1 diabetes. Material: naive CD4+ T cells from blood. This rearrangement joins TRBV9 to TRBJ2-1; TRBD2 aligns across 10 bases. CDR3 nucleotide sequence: TGTGCCAGCAGCGTAGGGACTAGCGGATACAATGAGCAGTTCTTC. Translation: CASSVGTSGYNEQFF. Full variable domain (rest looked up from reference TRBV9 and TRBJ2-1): DSGVTQTPKHLITATGQRVTLRCSPRSGDLSVYWYQQSLDQGLQFLIQYYNGEERAKGNILERFSAQQFPDLHSELNLSSLELGDSALYFCASSVGTSGYNEQFFGPGTRLTVL.